The clone carrying this T cell receptor beta chain was seen once. Produced via immunoSEQ multiplex PCR; TCRdb's table is partial and in-frame only. This table holds about 220,000 clones, around nine tenths found once. The data were taken from a study of cytomegalovirus exposure and HLA in healthy donors. V lost 0 bases and J lost 2, with 12 bases in between. Germline V lookup: CDR1 SGHRS, CDR2 YFSETQ. CDR3 length: 15 residues. The genes are TRBV5-1 and TRBJ2-7; TRBD1 is a possible D gene (6 bases). The receptor was derived from a man aged 18 to 35 in good health and CMV-seronegative. The material sequenced was PBMCs. CDR3: CASSLGAGDPYEQYF. CDR3 coding DNA: TGCGCCAGCAGCTTGGGGGCAGGGGACCCCTACGAGCAGTACTTC.